This record covers a single T cell receptor beta chain. The data derive from a study of T cell responses to AZD1222 COVID-19 vaccine. Here immunoSEQ multiplex PCR was the method, and the copy in TCRdb shows in-frame clones only, minus some. The sample has 100,000 to 130,000 clones; approximately 90% are singletons. The CDR3 consists of 14 residues. The J segment lost 5 bases and the V segment lost 4 bases, leaving 6 bases of the junction unmatched. The germline V gene has CDR1 SEHNR and CDR2 FQNEAQ (reference sequence). This chain joins TRBV7-9 and TRBJ1-2; 8 bases are a match to TRBD1. This receptor was taken from an adult in good health. The sample consisted of peripheral blood, taken on day 0 of MenACWY control vaccination. The CDR3 coding sequence is TGTGCCAGCAGCTCTATGGGACAGGCGTATGGCTACACCTTC. Amino acids: CASSSMGQAYGYTF. The full variable domain, rest sourced from reference TRBV7-9 and TRBJ1-2, is DTGVSQNPRHKITKRGQNVTFRCDPISEHNRLYWYRQTLGQGPEFLTYFQNEAQLEKSRLLSDRFSAERPKGSFSTLEIQRTEQGDSAMYLCASSSMGQAYGYTFGSGTRLTVV.